This is a list of T cell receptor beta chains from one sample in a study of blood T cell repertoires in COVID-19. Clones were read by immunoSEQ multiplex PCR, and TCRdb kept only the in-frame ones, dropping some. The repertoire holds roughly 570,000 clones, roughly 89% seen once, with roughly 8% in the top ten. The sequencing input was peripheral blood. These receptors came from a woman in her fifties or sixties with COVID-19, enrolled during active disease. Each CDR3 is given with its conserved first and last residue. Fields, in order: CDR3 protein, CDR3 DNA, V gene, clone size, D gene, J gene. The D gene is left open where the match is weak. Size tells how often a clone was seen (once, few, many) or the class of an expanded clone, and some rows leave it out.

CDR3 protein: CASSLAGQGHQAETQYF
CDR3 DNA: TGTGCCAGCAGTTTGGCGGGACAGGGCCACCAAGCAGAGACCCAGTACTTC
V gene: TRBV27
clone size: .
D gene: TRBD1
J gene: TRBJ2-5

CDR3 protein: CASSDQGAHWETQYF
CDR3 DNA: TGTGCCAGCAGCGACCAGGGGGCGCATTGGGAGACCCAGTACTTC
V gene: TRBV2
clone size: .
D gene: TRBD1
J gene: TRBJ2-5

CDR3 protein: CASRPGTVNNQPQHF
CDR3 DNA: TGTGCCAGCAGACCCGGGACAGTTAATAATCAGCCCCAGCATTTT
V gene: TRBV6-5
clone size: .
D gene: TRBD1
J gene: TRBJ1-5

CDR3 protein: CASSLAGQGAQNEQFF
CDR3 DNA: TGCGCCAGCAGCTTGGCAGGACAGGGGGCGCAAAATGAGCAGTTCTTC
V gene: TRBV5-1
clone size: .
D gene: TRBD1
J gene: TRBJ2-1

CDR3 protein: CASRRKQAYEQYF
CDR3 DNA: TGTGCCAGCCGCCGGAAGCAGGCCTACGAGCAGTACTTC
V gene: TRBV6-5
clone size: .
D gene: .
J gene: TRBJ2-7

CDR3 protein: CASSPSGGPAYEQYF
CDR3 DNA: TGTGCCAGCAGTCCTAGCGGGGGGCCGGCCTACGAGCAGTACTTC
V gene: TRBV6-5
clone size: .
D gene: TRBD2
J gene: TRBJ2-7

CDR3 protein: CASRTSGGSSYEQYF
CDR3 DNA: TGCGCCAGCAGAACCTCCGGGGGATCCTCCTACGAGCAGTACTTC
V gene: TRBV5-1
clone size: .
D gene: .
J gene: TRBJ2-7

CDR3 protein: CASSRGGSYEQYF
CDR3 DNA: TGTGCCAGCAGTAGGGGGGGGTCCTACGAGCAGTACTTC
V gene: TRBV6-5
clone size: .
D gene: .
J gene: TRBJ2-7

CDR3 protein: CASSLVASPEAFF
CDR3 DNA: TGTGCCAGCAGCTTGGTGGCCAGTCCTGAAGCTTTCTTT
V gene: TRBV5-4
clone size: few
D gene: .
J gene: TRBJ1-1

CDR3 protein: CASSFGEKLFF
CDR3 DNA: TGTGCCAGCAGTTTCGGGGAAAAACTGTTTTTT
V gene: TRBV12-3/TRBV12-4
clone size: .
D gene: .
J gene: TRBJ1-4

CDR3 protein: CASSPPRTGHLTF
CDR3 DNA: TGTGCCAGCAGCCCCCCTCGGACAGGGCACCTTACCTTC
V gene: TRBV28
clone size: .
D gene: TRBD1
J gene: TRBJ1-2

CDR3 protein: CATSRGAGSEAFF
CDR3 DNA: TGTGCCACCAGTAGGGGCGCGGGGTCTGAAGCTTTCTTT
V gene: TRBV24-1
clone size: .
D gene: .
J gene: TRBJ1-1

CDR3 protein: CASSPLQGPGDEQFF
CDR3 DNA: TGTGCCAGCTCACCATTGCAGGGTCCCGGTGATGAGCAGTTCTTC
V gene: TRBV18
clone size: .
D gene: .
J gene: TRBJ2-1

CDR3 protein: CASSGLPRQGNNQPQHF
CDR3 DNA: TGTGCCAGCAGCGGCCTTCCGAGACAGGGGAACAATCAGCCCCAGCATTTT
V gene: TRBV2
clone size: .
D gene: TRBD1
J gene: TRBJ1-5

CDR3 protein: CASSSPILLDTIYF
CDR3 DNA: TGTGCCAGCAGCTCGCCAATCCTGTTAGACACCATATATTTT
V gene: TRBV5-5
clone size: .
D gene: .
J gene: TRBJ1-3

CDR3 protein: CASSLTGGFQETQYF
CDR3 DNA: TGTGCCAGTAGCCTTACAGGGGGATTCCAAGAGACCCAGTACTTC
V gene: TRBV19
clone size: .
D gene: TRBD1
J gene: TRBJ2-5

CDR3 protein: CASSSSRDRGGGKLFF
CDR3 DNA: TGCGCCAGCAGCTCGTCCCGGGACAGGGGAGGGGGAAAACTGTTTTTT
V gene: TRBV5-1
clone size: .
D gene: TRBD1
J gene: TRBJ1-4

CDR3 protein: CASRMTGLRTDTQYF
CDR3 DNA: TGTGCCAGCAGGATGACAGGGCTGCGGACAGATACGCAGTATTTT
V gene: TRBV2
clone size: .
D gene: TRBD1
J gene: TRBJ2-3

CDR3 protein: CASSLAQGLRNF
CDR3 DNA: TGTGCCAGCAGTTTAGCGCAGGGCCTCAGGAACTTC
V gene: TRBV12-3/TRBV12-4
clone size: .
D gene: .
J gene: TRBJ2-7

CDR3 protein: CASSQPDRAGNGYTF
CDR3 DNA: TGTGCCAGCAGCCAACCAGACAGGGCCGGGAATGGCTACACCTTC
V gene: TRBV3-1/TRBV3-2
clone size: .
D gene: TRBD1
J gene: TRBJ1-2

CDR3 protein: CASGLGQAVSSNEQFF
CDR3 DNA: TGTGCTAGTGGACTGGGACAGGCTGTCTCCAGCAATGAGCAGTTCTTC
V gene: TRBV12-5
clone size: .
D gene: TRBD1
J gene: TRBJ2-1

CDR3 protein: CASRALLGSGYTF
CDR3 DNA: TGTGCCAGCAGAGCCCTACTAGGGTCCGGCTACACCTTC
V gene: TRBV12-3/TRBV12-4
clone size: .
D gene: .
J gene: TRBJ1-2

CDR3 protein: CASSLGDTLKGDIQYF
CDR3 DNA: TGTGCCAGCAGCTTGGGGGACACCTTGAAGGGGGACATTCAGTACTTC
V gene: TRBV7-9
clone size: once
D gene: .
J gene: TRBJ2-4

CDR3 protein: CASSLTERNSDTQYF
CDR3 DNA: TGCGCCAGCAGCTTGACCGAGCGGAATTCAGATACGCAGTATTTT
V gene: TRBV5-1
clone size: .
D gene: .
J gene: TRBJ2-3

CDR3 protein: CASNPQGVSNSPLHF
CDR3 DNA: TGTGCCAGCAATCCCCAGGGGGTGAGTAATTCACCCCTCCACTTT
V gene: TRBV2
clone size: .
D gene: TRBD1
J gene: TRBJ1-6

CDR3 protein: CAWSTGGETQYF
CDR3 DNA: TGTGCCTGGAGTACCGGGGGGGAGACCCAGTACTTC
V gene: TRBV30
clone size: once
D gene: TRBD2
J gene: TRBJ2-5